This TCR beta chain was identified during a study of T cell responses to AZD1222 COVID-19 vaccine. Study at large: Pooling was applied to second doses at about 4 or about 12 weeks. General study results and limits: Vaccine-related CD4 TCRs covered spike, predominating at 160-218 and 743-854. White British people made up most donors, females outnumbered males, and clonal diversity was possibly underestimated. Variant regions that are unmutated are reportedly the target of nearly half of spike-specific TCRs.

V shed 6 bases and J 7 bases; nucleotides not matched to a gene: 5. CDR1 SNHLY and CDR2 FYNNEI come from the germline V gene. The CDR3 loop spans 14 amino acids. In regard to this clone: The antigen is undetermined.

Using immunoSEQ multiplex PCR, the repertoire was profiled, and TCRdb retains in-frame clones only, with some absent. The repertoire has some 130,000 clones, over 85% of them found once; the top ten carry 1.5% to 2%. This chain connects TRBV2 to TRBJ2-5; 13 nucleotides line up with TRBD2. The sequence was collected from an adult in good health. Source: peripheral blood, taken on day 0 of AZD1222 vaccination. Here the CDR3 reads CASRGLAGASTQYF. The DNA for the CDR3 is TGTGCCAGCAGAGGACTAGCGGGGGCATCGACCCAGTACTTC.